Presented here are 13 T cell receptor beta chains from one specimen sequenced in a study of blood T cell repertoires in COVID-19. TCRdb's table, derived via immunoSEQ multiplex PCR, lists solely in-frame clones and lacks some. The table shows about 110,000 clones, with roughly 85% occurring only once. The sample consisted of peripheral blood. These receptors were taken from a man in his forties or fifties with acute or convalescent COVID-19.

The chain recombines TRBV7-2 with TRBJ1-1; TRBD1 agrees at 7 bases. From germline, CDR1 is SGHTA and CDR2 FQGNSA. This CDR3 is 15 amino acids long. Trimming at V came to 0 bases and at J to 4 bases, leaving 5 bases not matched to a gene. CDR3 DNA: TGTGCCAGCAGCTTAGCGCTACAGGGGATCACTGAAGCTTTCTTT. Translating gives CASSLALQGITEAFF.

The chain has TRBV3-1 (or the pseudogene TRBV3-2) and TRBJ2-7; D remains ambiguous. Germline CDR1 LGHDT, CDR2 YNNKEL (reference sequence). This CDR3 is built from 13 residues. Trimming left V 0 bases short and J 4 bases short, with 7 bases between. CDR3 sequence (DNA): TGTGCCAGCAGCCAAGAGCAGTCGTACGAGCAGTACTTC. It translates to CASSQEQSYEQYF.

The chain couples TRBV6-5 to TRBJ1-4; tentative D call: TRBD1 (5 bases). CDR1 is MNHEY and CDR2 is SVGAGI in the germline V gene. CDR3 size: 13 residues. V was trimmed by 8 bases and J by 4 bases, leaving 11 bases between them. The CDR3 sequence: CASSQGLNEKLFF. CDR3 nucleotide sequence: TGTGCCAGCTCCCAGGGCCTTAATGAAAAACTGTTTTTT.

The V gene is TRBV6-1, the J gene TRBJ2-1; 8 bases line up with TRBD1. This CDR3 comprises 17 residues. V trimming: 4 bases; J trimming: 1 base; junction bases outside the gene matches: 9. Germline V gene sequence: CDR1 MNHNS, CDR2 SASEGT. The CDR3 DNA reads as TGTGCCAGCAGTGGACAGGGGCTATTCGAATCCTACAATGAGCAGTTCTTC. This translates into CASSGQGLFESYNEQFF.

This clone was detected only once. The V call is TRBV18, the J call TRBJ1-6; D is uncertain. Germline-derived CDR1 and CDR2 are KGHSH and LQKENI. V shed 0 bases and J shed 18 bases, with 12 bases lying between them. CDR3 length: 12 amino acids. CDR3 loop: CASSPPRQLNHF. The CDR3 DNA reads TGTGCCAGCTCACCACCGCGGCAGCTAAACCACTTT.

A few counts support this clone. The chain recombines TRBV15 with TRBJ2-1; tentative D call: TRBD2 (6 bases). With 0 bases removed from V and 3 bases from J, the gap between germline ends came to 15 bases. Germline values: CDR1 LNHNV, CDR2 YYDKDF (reference sequence). There are 17 residues in the CDR3. CDR3 coding DNA: TGTGCCACCAGCAGAGATCGTAGCGGTAAGCTCTACAATGAGCAGTTCTTC. It yields the protein CATSRDRSGKLYNEQFF.

The chain links TRBV11-3 to TRBJ2-3; 7 positions match TRBD1. Germline CDR1 and CDR2: SGHNT and YENEEA. This CDR3 has 16 amino acids. Trimming took 0 bases from V and 2 from J; bases not matched to a gene: 5. The CDR3 loop is CASSLDGGQHTDTQYF. The CDR3 nucleotides are TGTGCCAGCAGCTTAGATGGGGGACAGCACACAGATACGCAGTATTTT.

V gene TRBV11-2 combines with J gene TRBJ2-7; 10 nucleotides line up with TRBD2. Germline CDR1 is SGHAT and CDR2 is FQNNGV. V trimming: 5 bases; J trimming: 2 bases; junction bases outside the gene matches: 9. The CDR3 sequence is 16 residues long. The CDR3: CASSGRAAGGPYEQYF. The DNA of the CDR3 is TGTGCCAGCAGCGGCCGAGCAGCGGGAGGGCCCTACGAGCAGTACTTC.

This clone was found once. The rearrangement uses TRBV5-1 and TRBJ2-3; 10 bases align to TRBD2. The CDR3 length is 16 residues. J gave up 5 bases and V 0 bases, and 6 bases lay outside the gene matches. In germline, CDR1 is SGHRS, CDR2 YFSETQ. CDR3 region: CASSLVPSGGGDTQYF. Written as DNA, the CDR3 is TGCGCCAGCAGCTTGGTTCCTAGCGGGGGCGGAGATACGCAGTATTTT.

The CDR3 spells CASSFEPYGYTF. CDR3 DNA sequence: TGTGCCAGCTCATTCGAGCCCTATGGCTACACCTTC. The chain links TRBV18 to TRBJ1-2; no clear D. The germline gives CDR1 KGHSH, CDR2 LQKENI. This CDR3 has 12 residues. Trimming shortened V by 5 bases and J by 4 bases, and 8 bases separated the two germline ends.

V is TRBV27 and J is TRBJ2-6; TRBD2 is a possible D gene (5 bases). The V gene lost 1 base and the J gene lost 2 bases, with 9 bases spanning the gap. Germline loops: CDR1 MNHEY, CDR2 SMNVEV (reference sequence). The CDR3 consists of 16 residues. CDR3 in DNA: TGTGCCAGCAGTTTATTATTGCGGGCTGGGGCCAACGTCCTGACTTTC. As protein: CASSLLLRAGANVLTF.

The rearrangement links TRBV4-2 to TRBJ2-7; D is perhaps TRBD2 (6 bases). With 11 bases removed from V and 0 bases from J, the gap between germline ends came to 14 bases. CDR1 is LGHNA and CDR2 is YNFKEQ in the germline V gene. The CDR3 is 13 amino acids. Here the CDR3 reads CAVSPGDSYEQYF. CDR3 nucleotide sequence: TGTGCCGTAAGTCCGGGAGACTCCTACGAGCAGTACTTC.

The chain uses TRBV19 and TRBJ1-5; perhaps TRBD1 as D (5 bases). CDR1 and CDR2 from the germline V gene are LNHDA and SQIVND (reference sequence). V was clipped by 7 bases and J by 5 bases, with 21 bases between them. The CDR3 spans 16 residues. The CDR3 DNA reads TGTGCCAGTACCAGCCAAACACGGGGGAATCATCAGCCCCAGCATTTT. This encodes CASTSQTRGNHQPQHF. Using reference TRBV19 and TRBJ1-5 for the parts outside the CDR3, the full variable domain is DGGITQSPKYLFRKEGQNVTLSCEQNLNHDAMYWYRQDPGQGLRLIYYSQIVNDFQKGDIAEGYSVSREKKESFPLTVTSAQKNPTAFYLCASTSQTRGNHQPQHFGDGTRLSIL.